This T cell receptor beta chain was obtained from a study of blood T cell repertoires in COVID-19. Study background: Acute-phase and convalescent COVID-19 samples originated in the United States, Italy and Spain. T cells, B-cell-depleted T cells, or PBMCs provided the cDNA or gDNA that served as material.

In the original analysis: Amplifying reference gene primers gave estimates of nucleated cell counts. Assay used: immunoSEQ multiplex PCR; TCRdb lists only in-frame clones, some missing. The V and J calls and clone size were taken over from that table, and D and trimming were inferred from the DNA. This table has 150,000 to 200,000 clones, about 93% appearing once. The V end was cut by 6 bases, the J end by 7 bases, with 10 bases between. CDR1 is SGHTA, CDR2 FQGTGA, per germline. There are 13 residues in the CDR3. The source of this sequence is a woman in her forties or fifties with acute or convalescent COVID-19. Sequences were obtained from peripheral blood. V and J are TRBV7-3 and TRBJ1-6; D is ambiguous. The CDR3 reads CASSDGRNSPLHF. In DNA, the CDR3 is TGTGCCAGCAGTGACGGGAGAAATTCACCCCTCCACTTT. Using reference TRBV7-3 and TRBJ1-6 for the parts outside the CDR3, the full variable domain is GAGVSQTPSNKVTEKGKYVELRCDPISGHTALYWYRQSLGQGPEFLIYFQGTGAADDSGLPNDRFFAVRPEGSVSTLKIQRTERGDSAVYLCASSDGRNSPLHFGNGTRLTVT.